The 27 T cell receptor beta chains given below trace back to one sample, sequenced in a study of blood T cells in healthy people across ages. Next came a second PCR, run for roughly 6 to 11 cycles, which used a sample-barcoded 5' primer along with a J-beta primer mix. A single record per CDR3 protein comes from TCRdb applying MiXCR to the 5' RACE reads. The data hold about 1.6 million distinct CDR3 sequences, with around 36% observed a single time. Material: blood. These receptors all come from a woman in her 30s in good health.

This clonotype was seen only a few times. The genes are TRBV4-2 and TRBJ1-6; D unresolved. The CDR3 spans 20 residues. Germline loops: CDR1 LGHNA, CDR2 YNFKEQ. V shed 0 bases and J shed 5 bases, with 23 bases lying between them. The chain's CDR3 is CASSQDVVRAESLDNSPLHF. The CDR3 nucleotides read TGTGCCAGCAGCCAAGATGTAGTGAGGGCGGAGTCATTGGATAATTCACCCCTCCACTTT.

V is TRBV28 and J is TRBJ2-5; 11 bases match TRBD1. The closer fit of TRBJ2-7 to the DNA end suggests the J call may be wrong. This CDR3 has 15 amino acids. Germline V gene sequence: CDR1 MDHEN, CDR2 SYDVKM. DNA of the CDR3: TGTGCCAGCAGTCGCACGGGGACAGGGGGTGACGAGCAGTACTTC. This codes for CASSRTGTGGDEQYF.

There are a few counts of this clonotype. This chain links TRBV29-1 with TRBJ2-7; 9 bases map to TRBD1. Per germline, CDR1 SQVTM and CDR2 ANQGSEA. The V and J ends lost 4 bases and 2 bases, in that order; junction bases with no gene match: 6. This CDR3 spans 14 amino acids. The CDR3 nucleotides are TGCAGCGTTGGTGCCGGGACAGGGACCTACGAGCAGTACTTC. Amino acid sequence: CSVGAGTGTYEQYF.

The V call is TRBV27, the J call TRBJ2-5, with TRBD1 matching over 8 bases. The J call is doubtful: the DNA matches TRBJ2-7 better. In germline, CDR1 is MNHEY, CDR2 SMNVEV (reference sequence). The CDR3 loop spans 14 amino acids. The CDR3 loop reads CASRRTGYAYEQYF. CDR3 nucleotides: TGTGCCAGTCGTAGGACAGGGTATGCCTACGAGCAGTACTTC.

The gene calls are TRBV3-1 and TRBJ1-3; D not resolved. There are 14 residues in the CDR3. V was pared by 4 bases and J by 1 base, with 8 bases between. Germline loops: CDR1 LGHDT, CDR2 YNNKEL (reference sequence). The CDR3 nucleotides read TGTGCCAGCAGCCCGGACCTATCTGGAAACACCATATATTTT. Translated, it gives CASSPDLSGNTIYF.

This chain links TRBV9 with TRBJ2-7, with D possibly TRBD1 on 6 matching bases. The J call may be mistaken, given a closer DNA end match to TRBJ2-5. This CDR3 has 14 residues. Germline CDR1 and CDR2: SGDLS and YYNGEE. In DNA form, the CDR3 reads TGTGCCAGCAGCGTAGGGCCAGGGGAAGAGACCCAGTACTTC. As protein: CASSVGPGEETQYF.

V gene TRBV12-3 or TRBV12-4 combines with J gene TRBJ2-5; 11 bases are a match to TRBD2. CDR3 length: 15 residues. With V trimmed by 6 bases and J by 6 bases, 9 bases remained unmatched. The CDR3 spells CASRPTSGSMKTQYF. DNA of the CDR3: TGTGCCAGCAGGCCCACTAGCGGGAGTATGAAGACCCAGTACTTC.

This rearrangement joins TRBV7-9 to TRBJ2-2; D call uncertain. Germline CDR1 is SEHNR and CDR2 is FQNEAQ (reference sequence). This CDR3 has 16 residues. V dropped 6 bases and J dropped 1 base, with 15 bases sitting between them. CDR3 region: CASSLRVQRNTGELFF. As DNA, the CDR3 is TGTGCCAGCAGTTTAAGAGTACAGAGGAACACCGGGGAGCTGTTTTTT.

This clonotype was recorded a few times. The V and J genes are TRBV5-4 and TRBJ2-1; TRBD1 matches at 11 bases. The CDR3 length is 15 residues. The ends lost 5 bases at V and 7 bases at J; junction bases unmatched: 8. The V gene's germline CDR1 is SGHNT and CDR2 YYREEE (reference sequence). This CDR3 reads CASRTDRGHGNEQFF. The DNA for the CDR3 is TGTGCCAGCAGAACGGACAGGGGGCACGGTAATGAGCAGTTCTTC.

Only a few counts were recorded for this clonotype. The DNA of the CDR3 is TGTGCCAGCAGCTTAACTAGCGGGATCAGCACAGATACGCAGTATTTT. It specifies CASSLTSGISTDTQYF. The genes are TRBV11-3 and TRBJ2-3, with TRBD2 matching over 10 bases. Germline-derived CDR1 and CDR2 are SGHNT and YENEEA. Unmatched junction bases numbered 2, after V lost 2 bases and J lost 0 bases. CDR3 length: 16 residues.

This clonotype was recorded a few times. The genes are TRBV11-2 and TRBJ1-2, with 12 bases matching TRBD1. In germline, CDR1 is SGHAT, CDR2 FQNNGV. V lost 2 bases, J lost 8 bases, and 12 bases stayed unmatched. CDR3 length: 17 amino acids. CDR3 region: CASSLTLDGTGGGGYTF. The CDR3 DNA is TGTGCCAGCAGCTTAACGTTGGATGGGACAGGGGGCGGGGGCTACACCTTC.

With regard to this clonotype: A junction end diverges from the germline sequence, so it may reflect a read error. The J gene is TRBJ2-5, the V gene TRBV7-4, with D uncertain. This CDR3 contains 12 residues. Per the germline V gene, CDR1 is SGHVT and CDR2 is SQSDAQ. The CDR3 bases are TGTGCCTGCAGCGAGATTAGGGTGGAGCAGTACTTC. Its protein is CACSEIRVEQYF.

This clonotype came up many times. V and J are TRBV27 and TRBJ2-7; D possibly corresponds to TRBD1 (5 bases). The V end lost 2 bases, the J end lost 0 bases, and 11 bases lay between the germline ends. The CDR3 runs to 15 residues. Germline CDR1 and CDR2: MNHEY and SMNVEV (reference sequence). The CDR3 DNA reads as TGTGCCAGCAGTTTAGTGGGGCAAAGCTCCTACGAGCAGTACTTC. Translating gives CASSLVGQSSYEQYF.

The CDR3: CASSLSAGRVIGEQFF. CDR3 bases: TGTGCCAGCAGTTTATCCGCGGGAAGGGTGATTGGTGAGCAGTTCTTC. The V gene is TRBV27, the J gene TRBJ2-1, with D possibly being TRBD2 (6 bases). Germline CDR1 MNHEY, CDR2 SMNVEV (reference sequence). This CDR3 region has 16 residues. The V gene lost 0 bases and the J gene lost 9 bases, with 18 bases spanning the gap.

This sequence joins TRBV6-2 or TRBV6-3 and TRBJ2-7, with unresolved D. This CDR3 has 12 residues. V lost 10 bases and J lost 3, with 13 bases in between. The V gene's germline CDR1 is MNHEY and CDR2 SVGEGT. The CDR3 DNA sequence: TGTGCCAACAGCCGCGCTATCTACGAGCAGTACTTC. Translating gives CANSRAIYEQYF.

J is TRBJ2-5 and V is TRBV2; TRBD2 agrees at 9 bases. Judging by the DNA end, TRBJ2-7 fits better; the J call may be wrong. CDR1 and CDR2 from the germline V gene are SNHLY and FYNNEI. The CDR3 contains 17 residues. This chain's CDR3 is CASSLAGVNQLIYEQYF. CDR3 in DNA: TGTGCCAGCAGTTTAGCGGGGGTGAACCAGCTTATCTACGAGCAGTACTTC.

In regard to this clonotype: At one end, the junction sequence differs from germline, possibly due to a read error. The chain recombines TRBV5-1 with TRBJ2-5, with D possibly matching TRBD1 (6 bases). Germline V gene data show CDR1 as SGHRS and CDR2 as YFSETQ. The length of the CDR3 is 16 residues. CDR3 residues: CASSLGPQQGQEAQYF. CDR3 nucleotides: TGCGCCAGCAGCTTGGGCCCTCAACAGGGTCAAGAGGCCCAGTACTTC.

This clonotype has just a few counts. This chain joins TRBV20-1 and TRBJ1-6; 8 bases are a match to TRBD1. The V segment lost 6 bases and the J segment 10 bases; nucleotides outside the gene matches: 11. Germline-derived CDR1 and CDR2 are DFQATT and SNEGSKA (reference sequence). There are 14 residues in the CDR3. The CDR3 DNA is TGCAGTGCCCTTGGACAGGGAGGAAACTCACCCCTCCACTTT. Encoded protein: CSALGQGGNSPLHF.

This clonotype was counted a few times. The chain uses TRBV29-1 and TRBJ1-2; D gene ambiguous. Germline V lookup: CDR1 SQVTM, CDR2 ANQGSEA. V gave up 2 bases and J gave up 2 bases, with 15 bases separating them. The CDR3 length is 15 residues. CDR3 nucleotide sequence: TGCAGCGTTGAATCGTCGGCAGCACAGAACTATGGCTACACCTTC. Its translation: CSVESSAAQNYGYTF.

The chain employs TRBV20-1 and TRBJ2-7; D might be TRBD1 (6 bases). Trimming took off 2 bases at V and 5 bases at J, with 16 bases between the two ends. The CDR3 covers 14 residues. The germline CDR1 and CDR2 sequences are DFQATT and SNEGSKA (reference sequence). Written as DNA, the CDR3 is TGCAGTGCTAGAAGAAGTAACAGGGCGGACGAGCAGTACTTC. Translated, it gives CSARRSNRADEQYF.

The CDR3 DNA follows: TGTGCCAGCAGCGTAGTTCCCCCCGGGGGGGACACCGGGGAGCTGTTTTTT. Its protein product is CASSVVPPGGDTGELFF. The chain couples TRBV9 to TRBJ2-2, with 8 nucleotides matching TRBD2. The V gene end was trimmed by 0 bases and the J gene end by 3 bases; junction bases not matched to a gene: 7. The CDR3 covers 17 residues. Germline assignment: CDR1 SGDLS and CDR2 YYNGEE.

Only a few counts were recorded for this clonotype. The genes are TRBV20-1 and TRBJ2-5; a weak D match, TRBD2 (6 bases). The CDR3 is 13 residues long. V was pared by 4 bases and J by 11 bases, with 20 bases between. Germline V CDR1 and CDR2: DFQATT, SNEGSKA (reference sequence). CDR3 in amino acids: CSAIRGLLNEQYF. In nucleotides, the CDR3 is TGCAGTGCTATTCGGGGACTTTTAAATGAGCAGTACTTC.

In its sample, this clonotype was seen a few times. The CDR3 sequence is CASSLSRVVEEETQYF. CDR3 nucleotides: TGTGCCAGCAGTTTATCGCGGGTGGTTGAGGAGGAGACCCAGTACTTC. The chain recombines TRBV27 with TRBJ2-5, with TRBD2 as a possible D gene (5 bases). V lost 0 bases and J 5 bases, leaving 16 bases between the germline ends. The CDR3 loop spans 16 amino acids. Per the germline V gene, CDR1 is MNHEY and CDR2 is SMNVEV (reference sequence).

V usage is TRBV12-3 or TRBV12-4 and J usage is TRBJ2-3; TRBD2 agrees at 8 bases. CDR3 size: 16 residues. J was trimmed by 0 bases and V by 5 bases; bases with no gene match: 7. CDR3 in DNA: TGTGCCAGCAGTCTCCTAGCGGGCGTAAGCACAGATACGCAGTATTTT. It is translated as CASSLLAGVSTDTQYF.

V gene TRBV11-2 combines with J gene TRBJ1-4; 9 bases line up with TRBD1. The CDR3 contains 15 residues. CDR1 SGHAT and CDR2 FQNNGV come from the germline V gene. The J segment lost 5 bases and the V segment lost 5 bases, leaving 6 bases of the junction unmatched. CDR3 loop: CASSETGGPNEKLFF. As DNA, the CDR3 is TGTGCCAGCAGCGAGACAGGGGGACCAAATGAAAAACTGTTTTTT.

Comment on this clonotype: Compared with germline, one end of the junction differs, possibly owing to a read error. This chain uses TRBV11-3 with TRBJ2-2; 7 nucleotides match TRBD1. Germline loops: CDR1 SGHNT, CDR2 YENEEA. CDR3 length equals 16 residues. The CDR3 protein is CASSKRTGANTGEQFF. CDR3 DNA sequence: TGTGCCAGCAGTAAAAGGACAGGCGCGAACACCGGGGAGCAGTTTTTT.

This chain connects TRBV7-8 to TRBJ2-7; D possibly corresponds to TRBD2 (5 bases). V was cut by 1 base and J by 0 bases, with 10 bases left in between. The CDR3 consists of 15 residues. Germline assignment: CDR1 SGHVS and CDR2 FQNEAQ. The CDR3 bases are TGTGCCAGCAGCTTAGTCGAGGGCCTCTCCTACGAGCAGTACTTC. It is translated as CASSLVEGLSYEQYF.